This TCR beta chain was sequenced for a study of Ad26.COV2.S vaccination and SARS-CoV-2 variants. Across the whole study: Ad26.COV2.S given intramuscularly, once or twice 56 days apart.

Stated treatment: around 19 received Ad26.COV2.S at low or high dose, single or two shots; about five received placebo; per-sample allocation not given. Sampling happened 63 days after the first vaccine or placebo injection. Donor was an adult aged 18-55 years in Boston. The table came from immunoSEQ multiplex PCR; TCRdb's copy has only in-frame clones and leaves some out. The table lists about 480,000 clones, 70% to 90% of them singletons. As to this clone: Its specificity is not known.

Study-wide results and caveats: Possible underestimation of total T cell responses by the TCR breadth and depth analyses was noted.

The sample here was peripheral blood, taken in a trial of Ad26.COV2.S vaccine versus placebo. This clonotype was sampled from a person aged 18-60 years who received the Ad26.COV2.S COVID-19 vaccine or a placebo.

CDR3 nucleotide sequence: TGCGCCAGCAGCCCCTCGGCCGGGGAGCTGTTTTTT. This sequence encodes CASSPSAGELFF. This sequence joins TRBV4-1 and TRBJ2-2; D is unresolved. Trimming shortened V by 4 bases and J by 6 bases, and 6 bases separated the two germline ends. CDR1 and CDR2 from the germline V gene are MGHRA and YSYEKL. CDR3 size: 12 residues.